This TCR beta chain was captured in a study of shared clonotypes between healthy human individuals. Replicate PCRs from sorted subsets contained roughly 200 ng DNA, which is 29,000 or so T cell genomes. TCRdb's table, derived via immunoSEQ multiplex PCR, lists solely in-frame clones and lacks some. The table lists around 600,000 clones, roughly 97% of them singletons. The TCR originated in a woman aged 25 to 39 in good health. Sequenced material: naive CD4+ T cells sorted from blood. Subset specified: CD45RA+ positively selected.

The CDR3 reads CASSLGGVAGDEQFF. DNA of the CDR3: TGTGCCAGCAGTTTAGGGGGGGTAGCTGGAGATGAGCAGTTCTTC. The chain combines TRBV28 with TRBJ2-1, with 7 bases fitting TRBD2. The CDR3 contains 15 residues. The V gene end was trimmed by 2 bases and the J gene end by 8 bases; junction bases not matched to a gene: 9. CDR1 is MDHEN, CDR2 SYDVKM, per germline.